This T cell receptor beta chain was recorded in a study of T-cell reconstitution after alpha-beta-depleted transplantation in children. The CDR3 is made up of 16 amino acids. The J segment lost 4 bases and the V segment lost 5 bases, leaving 8 bases of the junction unmatched. This clonotype has a count of ten or more. During its preparation, the TCRbeta library received unique molecular identifiers. MiXCR, run by TCRdb on the PCR reads, gives a single entry per CDR3 protein. The sample lists approximately 400,000 distinct CDR3 sequences; around 9.9% were seen once. The input for sequencing was PBMCs from the stem cell graft donor, taken from the stem cell graft. This TCR came from a human donor who donated a stem cell graft to a child with acute myeloid leukemia. This chain uses TRBV12-3 or TRBV12-4 with TRBJ2-2; TRBD1 agrees at 9 bases. CDR3 bases: TGTGCCAGCAGTACTCCGGGACAGGGTAGCACCGGGGAGCTGTTTTTT. Protein sequence: CASSTPGQGSTGELFF.